These 27 T cell receptor beta chains share one sample of origin, sequenced in a study. TCRdb processed the 5' RACE reads anew with MiXCR; each CDR3 protein has one entry. The sample records nearly 55,000 distinct CDR3 sequences, around 24% being singletons. The sequenced sample consisted of tumor-infiltrating naive CD4+ T cells sorted from the breast tumor. Subset denoted: naive CD4+ T cells, CD4+CD45RA+CD25-. The receptors originated from a female donor with breast cancer.

This chain connects TRBV20-1 to TRBJ2-4; no clear D gene. The V and J ends lost 4 bases and 6 bases respectively, with 10 bases between them. This CDR3 spans 12 amino acids. In germline, CDR1 is DFQATT, CDR2 SNEGSKA (reference sequence). The chain's CDR3 is CSAKMGRNIQYF. The CDR3 DNA sequence: TGCAGTGCTAAAATGGGAAGAAACATTCAGTACTTC.

This clonotype has a handful of counts. The J gene is TRBJ1-1, the V gene TRBV29-1, with 8 bases aligning to TRBD1. V gave up 4 bases and J gave up 4 bases; unmatched junction bases: 8. This CDR3 has 14 residues. CDR1 is SQVTM, CDR2 ANQGSEA, per germline. Written as DNA, the CDR3 is TGCAGCGTTGCGCCAGAAACAGGGGGCACTGAAGCTTTCTTT. Amino acids: CSVAPETGGTEAFF. The full variable domain, in which reference TRBV29-1 and TRBJ1-1 provide the parts outside the CDR3, is SAVISQKPSRDICQRGTSLTIQCQVDSQVTMMFWYRQQPGQSLTLIATANQGSEATYESGFVIDKFPISRPNLTFSTLTVSNMSPEDSSIYLCSVAPETGGTEAFFGQGTRLTVV.

This clonotype has at least ten counts. The rearrangement uses TRBV7-2 and TRBJ2-2; D is uncertain. Trimming pared 0 bases from V and 6 bases from J, leaving 8 bases between. The CDR3 sequence is 14 residues long. Germline V CDR1 and CDR2: SGHTA, FQGNSA. CDR3 in amino acids: CASSLAIRSGELFF. CDR3 sequence (DNA): TGTGCCAGCAGCTTAGCAATTCGGTCCGGGGAGCTGTTTTTT.

The rearrangement links TRBV5-1 to TRBJ1-4; no reliable D call. There are 13 residues in the CDR3. CDR1 and CDR2 (germline): SGHRS, YFSETQ. Trimming pared 5 bases from V and 3 bases from J, leaving 8 bases between. CDR3 residues: CASRDQPNEKLFF. Here the CDR3 DNA reads TGCGCCAGCAGGGACCAGCCTAATGAAAAACTGTTTTTT.

This clonotype has a handful of counts. V is TRBV2 and J is TRBJ2-2; 12 bases are a match to TRBD2. CDR1 is SNHLY, CDR2 FYNNEI, per germline. The CDR3 extends over 16 amino acids. J gave up 3 bases and V 6 bases, and 5 bases lay outside the gene matches. This chain's CDR3 is CASRLTSGRDTGELFF. The CDR3 region has the DNA TGTGCCAGCAGACTGACTAGCGGGAGAGACACCGGGGAGCTGTTTTTT.

This sequence joins TRBV4-1 and TRBJ2-2, with 11 bases that match TRBD1. This CDR3 is built from 17 residues. The germline V gene encodes CDR1 MGHRA and CDR2 YSYEKL. Trimming removed 2 bases from V and 7 bases from J; junction bases left unmatched: 9. This CDR3 reads CASSQSMGQGDNGELFF. As DNA, the CDR3 is TGCGCCAGCAGCCAATCTATGGGACAGGGGGATAACGGGGAGCTGTTTTTT.

Worth noting for this clonotype: It may be a read error: a sequence one base away is much more abundant. The final CDR3 position lacks the conserved phenylalanine or tryptophan, pointing to a likely read error. The V and J genes are TRBV29-1 and TRBJ1-1, with 8 positions matching TRBD1. In germline, CDR1 is SQVTM, CDR2 ANQGSEA. The V gene end was trimmed by 4 bases and the J gene end by 1 base; junction bases not matched to a gene: 5. The length of the CDR3 is 14 residues. The CDR3 loop reads CSVGPGTGNTEAFL. CDR3 DNA: TGCAGCGTTGGTCCCGGGACAGGGAACACTGAAGCTTTCTTA.

This chain connects TRBV6-1 to TRBJ1-2, with TRBD1 identical over 8 bases. The CDR3 totals 13 residues. With 3 bases clipped from V and 10 bases from J, the junction kept 7 bases outside the gene matches. Germline-derived CDR1 and CDR2 are MNHNS and SASEGT. The CDR3 sequence: CASSDHGQGPYTF. In nucleotides, the CDR3 is TGTGCCAGCAGTGATCACGGACAGGGCCCCTACACCTTC.

This clonotype was seen ten or more times. The chain couples TRBV10-3 to TRBJ2-7, with 8 bases aligning to TRBD2. The CDR3 covers 16 residues. Germline V CDR1 and CDR2: ENHRY, SYGVKD. Losses at the gene ends were 4 bases for V and 3 bases for J; bases not matched to a gene: 11. The CDR3 loop is CAISGSMGREGYEQYF. CDR3 DNA: TGTGCCATCAGTGGAAGTATGGGACGGGAGGGCTACGAGCAGTACTTC.

This clonotype was observed a handful of times. This chain links TRBV5-1 with TRBJ2-7, with D possibly being TRBD1 (7 bases). Looked up from germline, CDR1 is SGHRS and CDR2 is YFSETQ. This CDR3 spans 15 amino acids. Between the trimmed V and J ends, which lost 0 bases and 4 bases, there was a span of 14 bases. The DNA for the CDR3 is TGCGCCAGCAGCTTGGGATCAGGGGGGACGTACGAGCAGTACTTC. Translation: CASSLGSGGTYEQYF. Full variable domain (outside the CDR3, taken from reference TRBV5-1 and TRBJ2-7): KAGVTQTPRYLIKTRGQQVTLSCSPISGHRSVSWYQQTPGQGLQFLFEYFSETQRNKGNFPGRFSGRQFSNSRSEMNVSTLELGDSALYLCASSLGSGGTYEQYFGPGTRLTVT.

V and J are TRBV6-5 and TRBJ2-3; 8 bases align to TRBD2. The trim removed 3 bases at V and 0 bases at J, leaving 5 bases unmatched. Germline-derived CDR1 and CDR2 are MNHEY and SVGAGI. The CDR3 spans 16 residues. The CDR3 protein is CASSYGGGLSTDTQYF. CDR3 DNA sequence: TGTGCCAGCAGTTATGGCGGGGGGCTAAGCACAGATACGCAGTATTTT.

At least ten counts were recorded for this clonotype. The chain joins TRBV12-3 or TRBV12-4 to TRBJ2-1; 16 nucleotides line up with TRBD2. This CDR3 region has 15 residues. Trimming at V came to 6 bases and at J to 13 bases, leaving 9 bases not matched to a gene. The DNA for the CDR3 is TGTGCCAGCAGGGCACCGGGACTAGCGGGAGGGCCCCAGTTCTTC. Protein: CASRAPGLAGGPQFF.

This clonotype was detected only a few times. The chain is built from TRBV2 and TRBJ2-1; 16 bases match TRBD2. This CDR3 spans 16 amino acids. The V gene's germline CDR1 is SNHLY and CDR2 FYNNEI. V was pared by 11 bases and J by 1 base, with 5 bases of the junction left unmatched. DNA for the CDR3: TGTGCCGCTGGGACTAGCGGGAGGGGGTCCTACAATGAGCAGTTCTTC. The encoded protein is CAAGTSGRGSYNEQFF.

The genes are TRBV30 and TRBJ1-5; 7 nucleotides match TRBD1. Germline loops: CDR1 GTSNPN, CDR2 SVGIG (reference sequence). J lost 3 bases, V lost 3 bases, and 5 bases had no gene match. The CDR3 is made up of 14 amino acids. The CDR3 here is CAWSPTGLNQPQHF. The DNA of the CDR3 is TGTGCCTGGAGCCCGACAGGGCTCAATCAGCCCCAGCATTTT.

The chain combines TRBV7-3 with TRBJ2-3; perhaps D is TRBD1 or TRBD2 (5 bases each). The germline CDR1 and CDR2 sequences are SGHTA and FQGTGA. The V and J ends lost 5 bases and 1 base respectively, with 10 bases between them. The CDR3 spans 14 residues. Written as DNA, the CDR3 is TGTGCCAGCAGCAAATTGGGGGGCACAGATACGCAGTATTTT. Its protein product is CASSKLGGTDTQYF.

V usage is TRBV7-9 and J usage is TRBJ2-4; D call uncertain. The CDR3 sequence is 15 residues long. CDR1 and CDR2 from the germline V gene are SEHNR and FQNEAQ (reference sequence). Trimming cost V 4 bases and J 0 bases, with 10 bases left between them. CDR3 residues: CASSSALLAKNIQYF. The CDR3 DNA reads as TGTGCCAGCAGCTCAGCCCTTTTAGCCAAAAACATTCAGTACTTC.

This clonotype showed up just a few times. The chain links TRBV6-6 to TRBJ1-4; 7 bases fit TRBD1. Germline V CDR1 and CDR2: MNHNY, SVGAGI (reference sequence). V trimming: 0 bases; J trimming: 5 bases; junction bases outside the gene matches: 9. There are 17 residues in the CDR3. The CDR3 reads CASSYSRVQGKNEKLFF. The CDR3 DNA is TGTGCCAGCAGTTACTCGAGGGTACAGGGGAAAAATGAAAAACTGTTTTTT.

There are many counts of this clonotype. This chain joins TRBV5-1 and TRBJ1-1; no clear D. The CDR3 length is 12 residues. Germline V lookup: CDR1 SGHRS, CDR2 YFSETQ. The germline V and J ends were trimmed by 0 bases and 9 bases, with 9 bases remaining between them. CDR3: CASSLDGGKAFF. In DNA, the CDR3 is TGCGCCAGCAGCTTGGATGGTGGGAAAGCTTTCTTT.

This clonotype came up once. V gene TRBV5-5 combines with J gene TRBJ2-7, with TRBD1 as a possible D gene (6 bases). V lost 2 bases, J lost 7 bases, and 10 bases lay in between. CDR3 length: 12 residues. From germline, CDR1 is SGHKS and CDR2 YYEKEE (reference sequence). The DNA for the CDR3 is TGTGCCAGCAGCTTACAGGGCCGGGAGCAGTACTTC. Encoded protein: CASSLQGREQYF.

There are a few counts of this clonotype. The chain uses TRBV10-1 and TRBJ2-1; D unresolved. The length of the CDR3 is 13 residues. The germline V gene has CDR1 WNHNN and CDR2 SYGVQD (reference sequence). The V end lost 5 bases, the J end lost 5 bases, and 10 bases lay between the germline ends. The chain's CDR3 is CASSRTVDNEQFF. As DNA, the CDR3 is TGCGCCAGCAGTCGGACGGTAGACAATGAGCAGTTCTTC.

This clonotype was seen more than once but under ten times. V and J are TRBV20-1 and TRBJ2-3, with 9 bases matching TRBD2. This CDR3 region has 13 residues. Looked up from germline, CDR1 is DFQATT and CDR2 is SNEGSKA (reference sequence). V shed 4 bases, J shed 5 bases, and the junction held 4 bases outside the gene matches. The CDR3 region is CSATGLARDTQYF. As DNA, the CDR3 is TGCAGTGCTACGGGACTAGCTCGAGATACGCAGTATTTT.

This clonotype was detected a few times. The chain has TRBV5-1 and TRBJ2-7; 12 positions match TRBD1. V dropped 4 bases and J dropped 5; count of bases not matched to a gene: 4. Germline CDR1 SGHRS, CDR2 YFSETQ. The CDR3 consists of 14 residues. The CDR3 spells CASSPGQGANEQYF. The CDR3 DNA sequence: TGCGCCAGCAGCCCGGGACAGGGGGCCAACGAGCAGTACTTC.

This rearrangement joins TRBV4-2 to TRBJ1-2; the D gene is possibly TRBD1 (6 bases). Germline CDR1 reads LGHNA; CDR2 reads YNFKEQ. The CDR3 has 18 residues. Trimming removed 1 base at V and 5 bases at J, with 23 bases between. This CDR3 reads CASSQVVSTRTVWYGYTF. CDR3 coding DNA: TGTGCCAGCAGCCAAGTTGTTAGTACAAGGACAGTGTGGTATGGCTACACCTTC.

V is TRBV28 and J is TRBJ2-7; 9 positions agree with TRBD1. The CDR3 contains 16 residues. Per the germline V gene, CDR1 is MDHEN and CDR2 is SYDVKM. V trimming: 3 bases; J trimming: 2 bases; junction bases outside the gene matches: 8. The CDR3 DNA follows: TGTGCCAGCAGTTTCTCCGGGACAGGGCGCGCCTACGAGCAGTACTTC. It codes for CASSFSGTGRAYEQYF.

Relative to its sample, this clonotype is medium-sized. This sequence joins TRBV5-1 and TRBJ1-2; 9 bases agree with TRBD1. The V gene end was trimmed by 4 bases and the J gene end by 7 bases; junction bases not matched to a gene: 8. CDR1 SGHRS and CDR2 YFSETQ come from the germline V gene. The CDR3 is made up of 14 amino acids. In DNA, the CDR3 is TGCGCCAGCAGCCAAATGGGACAGGGTTCTGGCTACACCTTC. Amino acids: CASSQMGQGSGYTF.

The CDR3 sequence is CSARQGSEQYF. Here the CDR3 DNA reads TGCAGTGCTAGACAGGGTTCCGAGCAGTACTTC. The V call is TRBV20-1, the J call TRBJ2-7, with D possibly matching TRBD1 (5 bases). The germline V and J ends were trimmed by 2 bases and 6 bases, with 8 bases remaining between them. The CDR3 is 11 residues long. The germline gives CDR1 DFQATT, CDR2 SNEGSKA (reference sequence).

Of note for this clonotype: A much bigger clone sits one base away, suggesting this may be a read error. J is TRBJ2-6 and V is TRBV27, with D perhaps matching TRBD1 (6 bases). CDR1 and CDR2 from the germline V gene are MNHEY and SMNVEV (reference sequence). This CDR3 spans 16 amino acids. The ends were cut back, 4 bases at V and 3 bases at J, with 13 bases in the middle. The CDR3 loop reads CASSYGQRSGANVLTF. In DNA form, the CDR3 reads TGTGCCAGCAGTTACGGACAGAGGAGTGGGGCCAACGTCCTGACTTTC.